The rows below give T cell receptor beta chains drawn from one sample of a study of cytomegalovirus exposure and HLA in healthy donors. The table came from immunoSEQ multiplex PCR; TCRdb's copy has only in-frame clones and leaves some out. Found here are about 160,000 clones, 65% to 80% of them singletons; the top ten hold about 4.4%. Material for sequencing was PBMCs. These receptors were taken from a middle-aged man in good health and CMV-seronegative. The CDR3 runs from the conserved cysteine through the conserved F or W. The order of the fields is J gene, clone size, V gene, D gene, CDR3 DNA, CDR3 protein. The D gene is left open where the match is weak. The size field is filled for only some rows; it gives once, few, many or a size class.

j_call: TRBJ1-1
clone_size: once
v_call: TRBV28
d_call: .
cdr3_nt: TGTGCCAGCTGCTGGCGGTACACTGAAGCTTTCTTT
cdr3_aa: CASCWRYTEAFF

j_call: TRBJ1-1
clone_size: once
v_call: TRBV18
d_call: TRBD1
cdr3_nt: TGTGCCAGCTCACCCCAGGGGGGGAACACTGAAGCTTTCTTT
cdr3_aa: CASSPQGGNTEAFF

j_call: TRBJ2-7
clone_size: .
v_call: TRBV2
d_call: TRBD2
cdr3_nt: TGTGCCAGCAGTGACCACAGGCCTAGCGGGGGGTACTCCTACGAGCAGTACTTC
cdr3_aa: CASSDHRPSGGYSYEQYF

j_call: TRBJ1-6
clone_size: .
v_call: TRBV9
d_call: .
cdr3_nt: TGTGCCAGCAGCCCCTTTGAGGGACAACCCGCACCCCTCCACTTT
cdr3_aa: CASSPFEGQPAPLHF

j_call: TRBJ2-1
clone_size: few
v_call: TRBV27
d_call: TRBD2
cdr3_nt: TGTGCCAGCAGAAAGACTAGCGGGGGGTACAATGAGCAGTTCTTC
cdr3_aa: CASRKTSGGYNEQFF

j_call: TRBJ1-6
clone_size: .
v_call: TRBV6-5
d_call: TRBD1
cdr3_nt: TGTGCCAGCTCGGCCGGACAGGGAAATTCACCCCTCCACTTT
cdr3_aa: CASSAGQGNSPLHF

j_call: TRBJ1-4
clone_size: once
v_call: TRBV2
d_call: TRBD1
cdr3_nt: TGTGCCAGCAGGGGGACAGGGTCTCCGGGTGAAAAACTGTTTTTT
cdr3_aa: CASRGTGSPGEKLFF

j_call: TRBJ1-1
clone_size: .
v_call: TRBV7-2
d_call: .
cdr3_nt: TGTGCCAGCAGCCCCCGGACACGGTTTTATGGCACTGAAGCTTTCTTT
cdr3_aa: CASSPRTRFYGTEAFF

j_call: TRBJ2-1
clone_size: .
v_call: TRBV6-1
d_call: TRBD1
cdr3_nt: TGTGCCAGCCGTCCCGGGACAGGGGCTTTAAATGAGCAGTTCTTC
cdr3_aa: CASRPGTGALNEQFF

j_call: TRBJ1-2
clone_size: .
v_call: TRBV7-9
d_call: TRBD1
cdr3_nt: TGTGCCAGCAGCTTATGGACAGGGATTGGCTACACCTTC
cdr3_aa: CASSLWTGIGYTF

j_call: TRBJ2-2
clone_size: few
v_call: TRBV9
d_call: TRBD1
cdr3_nt: TGTGCCAGCAGCGTGGGACAGGCGATGACCGGGGAGCTGTTTTTT
cdr3_aa: CASSVGQAMTGELFF

j_call: TRBJ1-5
clone_size: .
v_call: TRBV6-1
d_call: .
cdr3_nt: TGTGCCAGCAGTGACTGGGCAGGGATCGGTGGCAATCAGCCCCAGCATTTT
cdr3_aa: CASSDWAGIGGNQPQHF

j_call: TRBJ2-2
clone_size: .
v_call: TRBV7-2
d_call: .
cdr3_nt: TGTGCCAGCAGCCCAGCACGGGACACCGGGGAGCTGTTTTTT
cdr3_aa: CASSPARDTGELFF

j_call: TRBJ1-6
clone_size: .
v_call: TRBV30
d_call: .
cdr3_nt: TGTGCCTGGAGCTTATCAAACGGAGGTTCACCCCTCCACTTT
cdr3_aa: CAWSLSNGGSPLHF

j_call: TRBJ2-1
clone_size: .
v_call: TRBV27
d_call: TRBD1
cdr3_nt: TGTGCCATCACCAACAACGGGACAGCCTTTGCGGCTTACAATGAGCAGTTCTTC
cdr3_aa: CAITNNGTAFAAYNEQFF

j_call: TRBJ2-7
clone_size: .
v_call: TRBV27
d_call: .
cdr3_nt: TGTGCCAGCAGCCAAGAGACAGCAGCCTACGAGCAGTACTTC
cdr3_aa: CASSQETAAYEQYF

j_call: TRBJ2-7
clone_size: .
v_call: TRBV6-1
d_call: .
cdr3_nt: TGTGCCACAGCGGGTCGGGGGTCCTCCGGCGAGCAGTACTTC
cdr3_aa: CATAGRGSSGEQYF

j_call: TRBJ1-3
clone_size: .
v_call: TRBV9
d_call: TRBD1
cdr3_nt: TGTGCCAGCAGCGCCTCGACGGACAGGCTAGCTGGAAACACCATATATTTT
cdr3_aa: CASSASTDRLAGNTIYF

j_call: TRBJ2-1
clone_size: once
v_call: TRBV4-3
d_call: TRBD2
cdr3_nt: TGCGCCAGCAGCCAAGATCCGCCCTCTAGCGGGGCATACAATGAGCAGTTCTTC
cdr3_aa: CASSQDPPSSGAYNEQFF

j_call: TRBJ2-7
clone_size: .
v_call: TRBV6-5
d_call: .
cdr3_nt: TGTGCCAGCACCGACGACAGAGACTACGAGCAGTACTTC
cdr3_aa: CASTDDRDYEQYF

j_call: TRBJ2-2
clone_size: once
v_call: TRBV9
d_call: TRBD2
cdr3_nt: TGTGCCAGCAGCGCCATGACTAGCAGCCCCCTGTTCGCGAACACCGGGGAGCTGTTTTTT
cdr3_aa: CASSAMTSSPLFANTGELFF

j_call: TRBJ1-4
clone_size: .
v_call: TRBV21-1
d_call: .
cdr3_nt: TGTGCCAGCAGCAAAGAGTTAACAGGACGGACTAATGAAAAACTGTTTTTT
cdr3_aa: CASSKELTGRTNEKLFF

j_call: TRBJ2-7
clone_size: once
v_call: TRBV27
d_call: TRBD1
cdr3_nt: TGTGCCAGCAGTTCCTGGGACAGGGGTTACGAGCAGTACTTC
cdr3_aa: CASSSWDRGYEQYF

j_call: TRBJ1-1
clone_size: .
v_call: TRBV30
d_call: .
cdr3_nt: TGTGCCTGGAGTTTAAGGGGAAACACTGAAGCTTTCTTT
cdr3_aa: CAWSLRGNTEAFF

j_call: TRBJ1-1
clone_size: .
v_call: TRBV7-3
d_call: .
cdr3_nt: TGTGCCAGCAGCGCCGGAGGAGAATTATTGAACACTGAAGCTTTCTTT
cdr3_aa: CASSAGGELLNTEAFF

j_call: TRBJ2-1
clone_size: .
v_call: TRBV7-9
d_call: TRBD2
cdr3_nt: TGTGCCAGCAGCTTTTTGTTAGCGGGGGTCCGCTACAATGAGCAGTTCTTC
cdr3_aa: CASSFLLAGVRYNEQFF

j_call: TRBJ2-3
clone_size: .
v_call: TRBV7-6
d_call: TRBD1
cdr3_nt: TGTGCCAGCAGCCGCCGTATAGGGACAGGAGCTACAGATACGCAGTATTTT
cdr3_aa: CASSRRIGTGATDTQYF

j_call: TRBJ1-2
clone_size: .
v_call: TRBV11-3
d_call: .
cdr3_nt: TGTGCCAGCAGCTTAGAGGGGGGATTTGGCTACACCTTC
cdr3_aa: CASSLEGGFGYTF

j_call: TRBJ2-7
clone_size: .
v_call: TRBV6-5
d_call: .
cdr3_nt: TGTGCCAGCAGTTACTCGGGGGGCTCCTACGAGCAGTACTTC
cdr3_aa: CASSYSGGSYEQYF

j_call: TRBJ2-7
clone_size: .
v_call: TRBV15
d_call: .
cdr3_nt: TGTGCCACCAGCAGAGATCTCTCGACTAGCTACGAGCAGTACTTC
cdr3_aa: CATSRDLSTSYEQYF

j_call: TRBJ1-2
clone_size: .
v_call: TRBV9
d_call: TRBD1
cdr3_nt: TGTGCCAGCAGCGTAGTGGGGGACAGCTATGGCTACACCTTC
cdr3_aa: CASSVVGDSYGYTF

j_call: TRBJ2-2
clone_size: .
v_call: TRBV19
d_call: TRBD2
cdr3_nt: TGTGCCAGTAGACTAGCGGGGGGAAACACCGGGGAGCTGTTTTTT
cdr3_aa: CASRLAGGNTGELFF

j_call: TRBJ2-5
clone_size: once
v_call: TRBV6-1
d_call: TRBD2
cdr3_nt: TGTGCCAGCAGTCGACTAGCGAGGGAGACCCAGTACTTC
cdr3_aa: CASSRLARETQYF

j_call: TRBJ1-2
clone_size: .
v_call: TRBV5-4
d_call: TRBD1
cdr3_nt: TGTGCCAGCAGCGGGGGACAGGGAATCTATGGCTACACCTTC
cdr3_aa: CASSGGQGIYGYTF

j_call: TRBJ1-6
clone_size: .
v_call: TRBV7-9
d_call: .
cdr3_nt: TGTGCCAGCAACTACGAACCCCTCCACTTT
cdr3_aa: CASNYEPLHF

j_call: TRBJ1-1
clone_size: .
v_call: TRBV2
d_call: .
cdr3_nt: TGTGCCAGCAGTGACGCCCCGGGGTGGAACACTGAAGCTTTCTTT
cdr3_aa: CASSDAPGWNTEAFF